The 30 T cell receptor beta chains below come from one sample, sequenced in a study of CD8+ T cells in alopecia areata. Isolated RNA was reverse transcribed into cDNA used as the sequencing template. Data came from immunoSEQ multiplex PCR; TCRdb stores just in-frame clones and leaves some out. The sample was found to contain over 5,500 clones, and every one recurs. Cutaneous lymph nodes were pooled and cells sorted by CD4, CD8alpha, NKG2D, NKG2ACE and more. Material for sequencing was CD8+ T cells sorted from a lymph node. The receptors were gathered from a C3H/HeJ mouse with alopecia areata. As its MHC haplotype, the strain has H2-k.

This clone showed up many times. Gene names denote mouse genes. The CDR3 end lies 4 residues beyond the end of the read and is filled in from the germline J gene. The genes are TRBV13-2 and TRBJ2-2; TRBD1 matches at 7 bases. CDR3 length: 14 residues. V lost 5 bases to trimming and J lost 2 bases; unmatched junction nucleotides: 3. CDR1 and CDR2 from the germline V gene are NNHNN and SYGAGS (reference sequence). The CDR3 DNA, read in part, is TGTGCCAGCGGCCCGGGACAGAACACCGGG. This translates into CASGPGQNTG. The entire CDR3 is CASGPGQNTGQLYF.

This clone was detected ten times or more. Germline and genes here are mouse. The read comes to an end 4 residues before the CDR3 does, leaving the germline J gene to fill in the end. The rearrangement joins TRBV1 to TRBJ2-5; D possibly corresponds to TRBD1 (6 bases). CDR1 is NSQYPW and CDR2 is LRSPGD in the germline V gene (reference sequence). Trimming stripped 2 bases from V and 2 bases from J, with 11 bases between. CDR3 length: 15 amino acids. The CDR3: CTCSAPPDSQDTQYF. The sequenced part of the CDR3 DNA is TGCACCTGCAGTGCACCTCCGGACAGCCAAGAC.

Turning to this clone: Any gene name here is a mouse gene name. The missing CDR3 end, 4 residues past where the read stops, is filled in from the germline J gene. This rearrangement joins TRBV1 to TRBJ1-1, with TRBD1 identical over 12 bases. V was clipped by 1 base and J by 2 bases; unmatched bases: 2. From germline, CDR1 is NSQYPW and CDR2 LRSPGD (reference sequence). The CDR3 totals 16 residues. The CDR3 region is CTCSAAGTGGNTEVFF. CDR3 DNA, as far as it was read: TGCACCTGCAGTGCAGCCGGGACAGGGGGCAACACA. The complete variable domain, with remaining parts taken from reference TRBV1 and TRBJ1-1, reads VTLLEQNPRWRLVPRGQAVNLRCILKNSQYPWMSWYQQDLQKQLQWLFTLRSPGDKEVKSLPGADYLATRVTDTELRLQVANMSQGRTLYCTCSAAGTGGNTEVFFGKGTRLTVV.

By frequency in the sample, this clone is medium-sized. Germline and genes: mouse. Read data end 4 residues before the CDR3 end; the end is taken from the germline J gene. The chain joins TRBV13-3 to TRBJ2-7; 13 bases align to TRBD2. With V trimmed by 2 bases and J by 3 bases, 5 bases remained unmatched. Germline V gives CDR1 NNHDY, CDR2 SYVADS. This CDR3 contains 16 residues. The part of the CDR3 DNA that was read is TGTGCCAGCAGTGAACCGGGACTGGGGGGGTTCTAT. It specifies CASSEPGLGGFY. Given in full, the CDR3 is CASSEPGLGGFYEQYF.

This clone has a count of ten or more. Each gene name is a mouse one. With the read ending 4 residues before the CDR3 end, the germline J gene is used to fill in that end. The chain employs TRBV14 and TRBJ1-1, with 8 bases matching TRBD1. This CDR3 region has 14 residues. The germline gives CDR1 SGHDT, CDR2 FRDEAV. Incomplete CDR3 DNA: TGTGCCAGCAGTTTCGGCGACAGGGGCGGA. It specifies CASSFGDRGG. The entire CDR3 sequence reads CASSFGDRGGEVFF.

This clone has at least ten counts. The genes are named according to mouse. The missing CDR3 end, 4 residues past where the read stops, is filled in from the germline J gene. The V call is TRBV13-3, the J call TRBJ2-7, with D possibly being TRBD2 (6 bases). CDR1 is NNHDY, CDR2 SYVADS, per germline. The CDR3 has 12 residues. V was clipped by 4 bases and J by 3 bases, with 8 bases between them. CDR3 DNA, as far as it was read: TGTGCCAGCAGTTGGGACTACTAT. Its translation is CASSWDYY. The CDR3 reads in full as CASSWDYYEQYF.

This clone came up many times. Germline and genes here are mouse. Sequencing ends 4 residues short of the CDR3 end; the germline J gene provides the rest. This chain links TRBV5 with TRBJ2-1; D possibly corresponds to TRBD2 (6 bases). CDR1 is LGHNA, CDR2 YNLKQL, per germline (reference sequence). Deletions cut 1 base from V and 3 bases from J, with 7 bases between. The CDR3 contains 14 residues. CDR3 DNA (partial): TGTGCCAGCAGCCAAGTTGGGGGCTATGCT. It is translated as CASSQVGGYA. The whole CDR3 protein is CASSQVGGYAEQFF.

This clone has at least ten counts. Germline and genes: mouse. Sequencing ends 4 residues short of the CDR3 end; the germline J gene provides the rest. The chain joins TRBV13-2 to TRBJ1-2, with 9 bases lining up with TRBD1. V trimming: 3 bases; J trimming: 4 bases; junction bases outside the gene matches: 4. This CDR3 has 14 amino acids. Germline-derived CDR1 and CDR2 are NNHNN and SYGAGS (reference sequence). The CDR3 DNA, read in part, is TGTGCCAGCGGTGCCAGGGACAGGGCCTCC. Translating gives CASGARDRAS. The full CDR3 sequence reads CASGARDRASDYTF.

Worth noting for this clone: The genes are named according to mouse. The read falls 4 residues short of the CDR3 end, and the missing part is taken from the germline J gene. V and J are TRBV2 and TRBJ1-2; D is possibly TRBD1 (5 bases). The V gene lost 0 bases and the J gene lost 0 bases, with 8 bases spanning the gap. The CDR3 spans 15 residues. Germline V lookup: CDR1 LGHNA, CDR2 YSYQKL. The sequenced part of the CDR3 DNA is TGTGCCAGCAGCCAAGATTGGGGGACAAACTCC. It encodes CASSQDWGTNS. The entire CDR3 is CASSQDWGTNSDYTF.

Sample share makes this clone medium-sized. These gene names are mouse names. The read terminates 4 residues ahead of where the CDR3 ends, so the germline J gene completes it. The V and J genes are TRBV17 and TRBJ2-5; 9 nucleotides agree with TRBD2. Trimming removed 2 bases from V and 2 bases from J; junction bases left unmatched: 2. The germline CDR1 and CDR2 sequences are MNHDT and YYDKIL. The CDR3 runs 15 residues. CDR3 sequence reads: CASSRYWGAQDTQYF. The CDR3 bases that were read are TGTGCTAGCAGTAGATACTGGGGGGCCCAAGAC.

This clone has ten or more counts. Gene and germline names: mouse. The CDR3 is cut off 4 residues early in the read; its end comes from the germline J gene. V usage is TRBV1 and J usage is TRBJ2-5; 7 bases are a match to TRBD1. The CDR3 is 17 amino acids. Trimming took 1 base from V and 3 from J; bases not matched to a gene: 10. Germline assignment: CDR1 NSQYPW and CDR2 LRSPGD (reference sequence). The DNA read from the CDR3 is TGCACCTGCAGTGCAGTTCGCCCCCGGGACAGACAAGAC. Its translation: CTCSAVRPRDRQD. The entire CDR3 reads CTCSAVRPRDRQDTQYF.

The sample holds many counts of this clone. Gene names and germline match the mouse. The read ends 4 residues shy of where the CDR3 ends; the end is completed using the germline J gene. The rearrangement links TRBV1 to TRBJ2-5; TRBD1 matches at 9 bases. The CDR3 totals 14 residues. Germline CDR1 reads NSQYPW; CDR2 reads LRSPGD (reference sequence). CDR3 residues: CTCREQGAQDTQYF. The CDR3 DNA, read in part, is TGCACCTGCAGGGAACAGGGGGCGCAGGAC.

There are many counts of this clone. These gene names are mouse names. The read stops 3 residues short of the end of the CDR3; the missing end is completed from the germline J gene. The chain has TRBV5 and TRBJ1-6; TRBD1 might be the D (5 bases). TRBJ1-6 qualifies as an ORF whose function is uncertain. This CDR3 is built from 16 residues. Germline lookup yields CDR1 LGHNA and CDR2 YNLKQL (reference sequence). The germline V and J ends were trimmed by 0 bases and 3 bases, with 9 bases remaining between them. CDR3 DNA (partial): TGTGCCAGCAGCCAAGATTGGGGACTCTATAATTCGCCC. It specifies CASSQDWGLYNSP. The whole CDR3 sequence is CASSQDWGLYNSPLYF.

Comments on this clone: Genes and germline are mouse. The read finishes 4 residues shy of the CDR3 end, and the germline J gene is used to complete it. V is TRBV1 and J is TRBJ2-1, with 9 bases fitting TRBD1. The J segment lost 1 base and the V segment lost 4 bases, leaving 2 bases of the junction unmatched. This CDR3 contains 15 residues. Germline CDR1 NSQYPW, CDR2 LRSPGD (reference sequence). The covered CDR3 bases are TGCACCTGCAGTGAGGGGACAGGGAACTATGCT. This encodes CTCSEGTGNYA. The complete CDR3 protein is CTCSEGTGNYAEQFF.

There are many counts of this clone. Gene names are mouse gene names. The missing CDR3 end, 4 residues past where the read stops, is filled in from the germline J gene. The chain combines TRBV13-1 with TRBJ2-1; 9 bases are a match to TRBD2. The CDR3 sequence is 15 residues long. Germline V gene sequence: CDR1 NSHNY, CDR2 SYGAGN. The ends lost 2 bases at V and 6 bases at J; junction bases unmatched: 6. The DNA read from the CDR3 is TGTGCCAGCAGTGACTTGGGGGGGCGCTTTGCT. Translated: CASSDLGGRFA. The complete CDR3 reads CASSDLGGRFAEQFF.

At least ten counts were recorded for this clone. Gene names and germline refer to mouse. The sequence runs out 4 residues before the end of the CDR3; the remainder is reconstructed from the germline J gene. The chain recombines TRBV31 with TRBJ1-1; D call uncertain. The CDR3 sequence is 14 residues long. Trimming took 0 bases from V and 0 from J, leaving 8 bases between them. Germline assignment: CDR1 GKSSPN and CDR2 SITVG. CDR3 bases read: TGTGCCTGGAGTCTAGGCACTGCAAACACA. This codes for CAWSLGTANT. The CDR3 in its entirety is CAWSLGTANTEVFF.

This clone was observed a handful of times. The germline and genes are mouse ones. The read gets to within 4 residues of the CDR3 end, and the germline J gene fills in the rest. The rearrangement uses TRBV3 and TRBJ2-5, with TRBD2 identical over 11 bases. Germline CDR1 and CDR2: SNHLY and FYNGKV (reference sequence). CDR3 size: 18 residues. V shed 1 base and J 0 bases; nucleotides not matched to a gene: 6. CDR3 amino acids: CASSLVGLGGLNQDTQYF. The sequenced CDR3 bases are TGTGCCAGCAGCTTAGTAGGACTGGGGGGACTTAACCAAGAC.

This clone showed up many times. Gene names and germline match the mouse. The sequence runs out 4 residues before the end of the CDR3; the remainder is reconstructed from the germline J gene. V gene TRBV5 combines with J gene TRBJ1-1, with D perhaps matching TRBD1 (5 bases). From germline, CDR1 is LGHNA and CDR2 YNLKQL (reference sequence). V lost 0 bases, J lost 4 bases, and 6 bases lay in between. The CDR3 extends over 13 amino acids. The CDR3 spells CASSQDDSTEVFF. The sequenced part of the CDR3 DNA is TGTGCCAGCAGCCAAGATGACAGCACA.

This clone was recorded at least ten times. Any gene name here is a mouse gene name. The CDR3 end falls 4 residues outside the read, so it is completed with the germline J gene. The chain couples TRBV14 to TRBJ1-1; 7 bases are a match to TRBD1. The CDR3 runs 13 residues. J lost 0 bases, V lost 4 bases, and 0 bases had no gene match. Germline V gene sequence: CDR1 SGHDT, CDR2 FRDEAV. The covered CDR3 bases are TGTGCCAGCAGTACAGGGGCAAACACA. Its protein is CASSTGANT. The whole CDR3 protein reads CASSTGANTEVFF.

Sample share makes this clone large. Mouse gene names and germline throughout. The read terminates 4 residues before the CDR3 end, so the remaining end is supplied by the germline J gene. This chain links TRBV17 with TRBJ2-2; TRBD2 agrees at 8 bases. The CDR3 totals 14 residues. Germline values: CDR1 MNHDT, CDR2 YYDKIL. V was pared by 0 bases and J by 6 bases, with 0 bases of the junction left unmatched. CDR3 residues: CASSRDWGAGQLYF. The covered CDR3 bases are TGTGCTAGCAGTAGAGACTGGGGGGCCGGG.

This clone qualifies as medium-sized. These gene names are mouse names. The CDR3 end is not reached by the read, which stops 4 residues before it; the germline J gene fills it in. The chain carries TRBV13-1 and TRBJ2-7; D gene unclear. Germline values: CDR1 NSHNY, CDR2 SYGAGN. The CDR3 contains 12 residues. Between the trimmed V and J ends, which lost 1 base and 3 bases, there was a span of 5 bases. The CDR3 DNA, read in part, is TGTGCCAGCAGTGATTACAACTAT. Protein sequence: CASSDYNY. The entire CDR3 protein reads CASSDYNYEQYF.

By sample share, this clone is medium-sized. Gene names and germline refer to mouse. The DNA ends 3 residues before the CDR3 does, and the rest of the CDR3 is filled in from the germline J gene. The rearrangement joins TRBV19 to TRBJ1-6; D is uncertain. TRBJ1-6 qualifies as an ORF whose function is uncertain. V was trimmed by 5 bases and J by 4 bases, leaving 4 bases between them. This CDR3 is built from 12 residues. CDR1 is FNHDT and CDR2 is SITEND in the germline V gene (reference sequence). CDR3 sequence reads: CASSYYNSPLYF. The DNA read from the CDR3 is TGTGCCAGCAGCTATTATAATTCGCCC.

This clone was found many times. Gene names are mouse gene names. Read sequence stops 4 residues before the CDR3 end, and the germline J gene provides the missing end. The rearrangement links TRBV19 to TRBJ2-1; 10 nucleotides align to TRBD1. The germline V gene encodes CDR1 FNHDT and CDR2 SITEND (reference sequence). This CDR3 region has 14 residues. The CDR3 DNA, read in part, is TGTGCCAGCAGTTCCGGACAGGGGGGGGCT. It encodes CASSSGQGGA. The whole CDR3 sequence reads CASSSGQGGAEQFF.

Concerning this clone: Gene names denote mouse genes. Read data end 4 residues before the CDR3 end; the end is taken from the germline J gene. This chain links TRBV31 with TRBJ2-5; tentative D call: TRBD2 (6 bases). The CDR3 runs 14 residues. The germline gives CDR1 GKSSPN, CDR2 SITVG. V was pared by 0 bases and J by 2 bases, with 9 bases between. The CDR3 bases that were read are TGTGCCTGGAGTCTAGGTGGGGGCCAAGAC. It yields the protein CAWSLGGGQD. The entire CDR3 protein reads CAWSLGGGQDTQYF.

In its sample, this clone was seen many times. Gene names and germline refer to mouse. The read finishes 4 residues shy of the CDR3 end, and the germline J gene is used to complete it. This chain connects TRBV5 to TRBJ2-1; TRBD2 agrees at 10 bases. CDR1 is LGHNA, CDR2 YNLKQL, per germline (reference sequence). Trimming removed 1 base from V and 4 bases from J; junction bases left unmatched: 1. The CDR3 extends over 15 amino acids. The CDR3 sequence: CASSQGLGGYAEQFF. CDR3 DNA (partial): TGTGCCAGCAGCCAAGGACTGGGGGGTTATGCT.

As to this clone: These gene names are mouse names. Sequencing ends 4 residues short of the CDR3 end; the germline J gene provides the rest. The rearrangement uses TRBV13-3 and TRBJ2-3; 10 bases align to TRBD2. This CDR3 has 16 amino acids. Germline CDR1 NNHDY, CDR2 SYVADS. V dropped 2 bases and J dropped 2; count of bases not matched to a gene: 5. The covered CDR3 bases are TGTGCCAGCAGTGACCTGGGGGGGCTTATTGCAGAA. Its protein product is CASSDLGGLIAE. The entire CDR3 reads CASSDLGGLIAETLYF.

Ten or more counts support this clone. Genes and germline are mouse. The read halts 4 residues ahead of the CDR3 end, with the missing end drawn from the germline J gene. The J gene is TRBJ2-7, the V gene TRBV19, with 12 bases identical to TRBD2. Germline CDR1 and CDR2: FNHDT and SITEND (reference sequence). CDR3 length equals 14 residues. CDR3 sequence reads: CASSIRDWGDEQYF. Partial CDR3 DNA: TGTGCCAGCAGTATAAGGGACTGGGGGGAT.

This clone is categorized as large. The gene symbols are mouse symbols. The CDR3 end lies 4 residues beyond the end of the read and is filled in from the germline J gene. The chain is built from TRBV13-2 and TRBJ1-2, with D uncertain. Trimming cost V 2 bases and J 0 bases, with 2 bases left between them. Germline-derived CDR1 and CDR2 are NNHNN and SYGAGS (reference sequence). The CDR3 runs 12 residues. The CDR3 loop is CASGEANSDYTF. The sequenced CDR3 bases are TGTGCCAGCGGTGAGGCAAACTCC.

In its sample, this clone is medium-sized. The genes are named according to mouse. Coverage ceases 3 residues before the CDR3 finishes, and the germline J gene fills in the end. The chain uses TRBV1 and TRBJ1-6, with D possibly matching TRBD1 (6 bases). TRBJ1-6 is assigned to the ORF class and has an uncertain function. The CDR3 runs to 14 residues. The germline CDR1 and CDR2 sequences are NSQYPW and LRSPGD (reference sequence). Trimming pared 4 bases from V and 4 bases from J, leaving 8 bases between. The sequenced CDR3 bases are TGCACCTGCAGTGGGGACAAGTATAATTCGCCC. Translated, it gives CTCSGDKYNSP. The CDR3 in full is CTCSGDKYNSPLYF.

This clone has ten or more counts. Any gene name here is a mouse gene name. Read sequence stops 4 residues before the CDR3 end, and the germline J gene provides the missing end. The V and J genes are TRBV13-1 and TRBJ1-2, with 7 bases aligning to TRBD1. The CDR3 is 12 amino acids. CDR1 is NSHNY, CDR2 SYGAGN, per germline. CDR3 sequence: CASSDQGADYTF. Incomplete CDR3 DNA: TGTGCCAGCAGTGATCAGGGGGCC.